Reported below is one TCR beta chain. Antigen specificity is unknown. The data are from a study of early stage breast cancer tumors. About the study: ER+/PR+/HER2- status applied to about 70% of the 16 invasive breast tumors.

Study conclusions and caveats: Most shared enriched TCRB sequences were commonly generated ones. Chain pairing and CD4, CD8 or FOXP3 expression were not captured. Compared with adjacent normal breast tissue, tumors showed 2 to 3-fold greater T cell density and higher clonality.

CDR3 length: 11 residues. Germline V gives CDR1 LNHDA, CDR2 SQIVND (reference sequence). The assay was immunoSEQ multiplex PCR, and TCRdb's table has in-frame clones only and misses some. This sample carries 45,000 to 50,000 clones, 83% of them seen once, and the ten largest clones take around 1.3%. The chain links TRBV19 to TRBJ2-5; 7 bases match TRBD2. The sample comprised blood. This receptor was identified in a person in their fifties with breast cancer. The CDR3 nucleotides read TGTGCGAGCGGGGCGGGGGAGACCCAGTACTTC. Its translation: CASGAGETQYF.